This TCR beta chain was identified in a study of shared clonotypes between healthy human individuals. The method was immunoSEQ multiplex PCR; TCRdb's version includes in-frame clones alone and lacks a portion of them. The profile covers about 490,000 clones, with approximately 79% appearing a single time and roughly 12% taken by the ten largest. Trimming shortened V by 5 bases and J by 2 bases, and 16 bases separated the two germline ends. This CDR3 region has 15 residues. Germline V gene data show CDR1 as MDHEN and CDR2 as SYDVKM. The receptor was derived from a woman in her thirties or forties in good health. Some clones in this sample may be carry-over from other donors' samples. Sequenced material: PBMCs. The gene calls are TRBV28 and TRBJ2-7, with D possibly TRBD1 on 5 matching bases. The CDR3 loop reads CASSPRALGAYEQYF. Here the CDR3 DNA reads TGTGCCAGCAGTCCCCGGGCCCTAGGGGCCTACGAGCAGTACTTC.